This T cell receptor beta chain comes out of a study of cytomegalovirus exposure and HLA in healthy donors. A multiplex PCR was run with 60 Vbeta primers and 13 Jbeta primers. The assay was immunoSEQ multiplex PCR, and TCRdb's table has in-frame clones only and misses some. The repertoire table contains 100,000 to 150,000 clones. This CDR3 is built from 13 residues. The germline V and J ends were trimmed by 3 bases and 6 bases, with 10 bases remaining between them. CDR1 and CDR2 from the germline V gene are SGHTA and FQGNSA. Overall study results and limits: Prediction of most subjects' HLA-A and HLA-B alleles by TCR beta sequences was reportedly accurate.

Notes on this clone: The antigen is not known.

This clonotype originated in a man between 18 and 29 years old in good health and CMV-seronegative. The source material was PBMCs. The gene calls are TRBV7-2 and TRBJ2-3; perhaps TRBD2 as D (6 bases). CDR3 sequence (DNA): TGTGCCAGCAGCTTGGGGGGACGGGATACGCAGTATTTT. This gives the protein CASSLGGRDTQYF.